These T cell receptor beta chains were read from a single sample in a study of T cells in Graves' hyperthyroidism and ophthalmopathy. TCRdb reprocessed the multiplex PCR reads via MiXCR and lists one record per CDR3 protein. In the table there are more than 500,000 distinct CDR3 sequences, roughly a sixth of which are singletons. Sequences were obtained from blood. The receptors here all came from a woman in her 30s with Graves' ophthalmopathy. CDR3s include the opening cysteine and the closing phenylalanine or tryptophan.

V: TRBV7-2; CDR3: CASRPRTGAGNYGYTF
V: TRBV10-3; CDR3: CAISEWGDSQETQYF
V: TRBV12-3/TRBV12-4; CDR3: CASSLRALETEAFF
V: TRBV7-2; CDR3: CASSTRTSEIETQYF
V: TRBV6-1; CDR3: CASTPGGRWDTEAFF
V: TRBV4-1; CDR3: CASSQDRDYGYTF
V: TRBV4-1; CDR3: CASSQDQGRDTQYF
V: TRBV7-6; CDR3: CASSLAETYEQYF
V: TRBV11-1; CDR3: CASSSSRGYGYTF
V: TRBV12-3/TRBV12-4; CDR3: CASSRQGGGTEAFF
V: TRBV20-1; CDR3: CSLGRAYEPQHF
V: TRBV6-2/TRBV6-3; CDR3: CASSYSISGSYEQYF
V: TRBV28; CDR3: CASSFAGAGNQPQHF
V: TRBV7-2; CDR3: CASSLTPTDTQYF
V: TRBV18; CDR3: CASSPRGSNTEAFF
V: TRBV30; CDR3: CAWSHPRDSGELFF
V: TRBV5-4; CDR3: CASSFFAPPVSPLHF
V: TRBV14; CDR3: CASRRSSHNEQFF
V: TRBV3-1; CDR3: CASSQGPPPTYEQYF
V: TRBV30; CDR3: CAWSVDEIYGYTF
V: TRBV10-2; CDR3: CATERTGTGDEKLFF
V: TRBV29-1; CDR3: CSVVGQGDTEAFF
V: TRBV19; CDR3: CASSQDMALFEAFF
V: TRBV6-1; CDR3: CASTGGGLEQYF
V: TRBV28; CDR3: CASRRTLPYEQYF
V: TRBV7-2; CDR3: CASSLGPPNTEAFF
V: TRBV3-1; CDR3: CASSQDLRNTEAFF
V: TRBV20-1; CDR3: CSAPIGNTIYF
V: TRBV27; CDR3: CASSFSSVNNEQFF
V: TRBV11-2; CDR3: CASRHWRGGQLAKNIQYF